Shown below are 21 T cell receptor beta chains from a single sample sequenced in a study of coeliac disease. Sequencing was performed with immunoSEQ multiplex PCR; in TCRdb, only in-frame clones are kept and a portion is missing. Of roughly 6,500 clones listed, around 60% are singletons. Sequenced material: lamina propria lymphocytes from the gut. These receptor sequences come from a man in his forties or fifties with active celiac disease.

In its sample, this clone was seen once. This chain connects TRBV5-4 to TRBJ1-5, with D possibly being TRBD1 (5 bases). V dropped 2 bases and J dropped 3 bases, with 9 bases sitting between them. The germline CDR1 and CDR2 sequences are SGHNT and YYREEE (reference sequence). The CDR3 is made up of 14 amino acids. The CDR3 region is CASSLSGTNQPQHF. CDR3 nucleotides: TGTGCCAGCAGCTTAAGCGGGACCAATCAGCCCCAGCATTTT.

The chain recombines TRBV2 with TRBJ2-5; 10 bases align to TRBD1. Losses at the gene ends were 3 bases for V and 3 bases for J; bases not matched to a gene: 1. The CDR3 sequence is 14 residues long. The germline gives CDR1 SNHLY, CDR2 FYNNEI. The CDR3 DNA is TGTGCCAGCAGTGAGGGGACAGGGGAAGAGACCCAGTACTTC. This encodes CASSEGTGEETQYF.

This CDR3 is CASSLAGTGVTNYGYTF. Written as DNA, the CDR3 is TGTGCCAGCAGCTTAGCGGGGACAGGGGTTACTAACTATGGCTACACCTTC. V gene TRBV7-2 combines with J gene TRBJ1-2; 10 bases agree with TRBD1. The J segment lost 0 bases and the V segment lost 0 bases, leaving 4 bases of the junction unmatched. The CDR3 runs to 17 residues. Germline values: CDR1 SGHTA, CDR2 FQGNSA.

The chain employs TRBV7-9 and TRBJ2-5; TRBD1 matches 7 bases. Trimming took 1 base from V and 5 from J; bases not matched to a gene: 4. In germline, CDR1 is SEHNR, CDR2 FQNEAQ (reference sequence). CDR3 size: 14 residues. This CDR3 reads CASSLVGRGETQYF. The CDR3 nucleotides read TGTGCCAGCAGCTTAGTCGGCAGGGGGGAGACCCAGTACTTC. Using reference TRBV7-9 and TRBJ2-5 for the parts outside the CDR3, the full variable domain is DTGVSQNPRHKITKRGQNVTFRCDPISEHNRLYWYRQTLGQGPEFLTYFQNEAQLEKSRLLSDRFSAERPKGSFSTLEIQRTEQGDSAMYLCASSLVGRGETQYFGPGTRLLVL.

The rearrangement joins TRBV7-9 to TRBJ1-2; D unclear. V lost 4 bases to trimming and J lost 8 bases, with 26 bases between them. CDR1 and CDR2 from the germline V gene are SEHNR and FQNEAQ (reference sequence). The CDR3 length is 17 residues. In nucleotides, the CDR3 is TGTGCCAGCAGCTCGATCCAATCCTTGGACGGAAGAGGGGGCTACACCTTC. As protein: CASSSIQSLDGRGGYTF.

The CDR3 bases are TGTGCCAGTACCCCCGGGACAGGGAAGAACTATGGCTACACCTTC. This gives the protein CASTPGTGKNYGYTF. The V and J genes are TRBV19 and TRBJ1-2; TRBD1 matches 9 bases. V lost 7 bases and J lost 2; bases outside the gene matches: 8. This CDR3 spans 15 amino acids. CDR1 LNHDA and CDR2 SQIVND come from the germline V gene (reference sequence).

The chain joins TRBV19 to TRBJ2-3; the D gene is possibly TRBD2 (6 bases). V was shortened by 2 bases and J by 6 bases, with 15 bases between the two germline ends. The germline CDR1 and CDR2 sequences are LNHDA and SQIVND (reference sequence). The CDR3 runs 15 residues. As DNA, the CDR3 is TGTGCCAGTAGTATAAGGGAGGAGGGGCGGGATACGCAGTATTTT. Its protein product is CASSIREEGRDTQYF.

The CDR3 sequence is CASGPCGQNRCTQHF. In DNA, the CDR3 is TGTGCTAGTGGTCCTTGCGGACAGAATCGCTGTACCCAGCATTTT. The gene calls are TRBV12-5 and TRBJ1-5, with D maybe TRBD1 (6 bases). CDR1 is LGHNT and CDR2 is FRNRAP in the germline V gene. The germline V and J ends were trimmed by 5 bases and 11 bases, with 22 bases remaining between them. There are 15 residues in the CDR3.

This sequence joins TRBV10-2 and TRBJ2-2, with D unclear. V was cut by 2 bases and J by 11 bases, with 15 bases left in between. Germline V lookup: CDR1 WSHSY, CDR2 SAAADI. This CDR3 has 14 amino acids. CDR3 sequence: CASSERPRTSELFF. The DNA of the CDR3 is TGCGCCAGCAGTGAGCGTCCTAGAACGAGCGAGCTGTTTTTT.

This rearrangement joins TRBV10-3 to TRBJ2-2; perhaps TRBD2 as D (5 bases). The ends were cut back, 3 bases at V and 5 bases at J, with 10 bases in the middle. The CDR3 is 14 amino acids. The V gene's germline CDR1 is ENHRY and CDR2 SYGVKD. The CDR3: CAISDDRRTGELFF. In DNA form, the CDR3 reads TGTGCCATCAGTGACGACCGGAGGACCGGGGAGCTGTTTTTT.

This chain joins TRBV12-1 and TRBJ2-3; the D call TRBD1 from the table was never checked on the DNA. TRBV12-1 is listed as a pseudogene. The CDR3 is 17 residues long. The CDR3 loop is CASRTAKAFPSTDTQYF. CDR3 bases: TGTGCCAGCAGGACAGCGAAAGCCTTTCCTAGCACAGATACGCAGTATTTT.

The rearrangement uses TRBV11-3 and TRBJ1-3; TRBD1 agrees at 8 bases. This CDR3 has 16 residues. J gave up 2 bases and V 4 bases, and 7 bases lay outside the gene matches. Germline V gives CDR1 SGHNT, CDR2 YENEEA. CDR3 bases: TGTGCCAGCAGCTATAGGACAGGGCCCACTGGAAACACCATATATTTT. It is translated as CASSYRTGPTGNTIYF.

The sample holds a few counts of this clone. This chain links TRBV5-1 with TRBJ1-1; 9 bases are a match to TRBD1. CDR3 size: 15 residues. The J segment lost 0 bases and the V segment lost 4 bases, leaving 4 bases of the junction unmatched. CDR1 is SGHRS, CDR2 YFSETQ, per germline. This CDR3 is CASSLDRGLNTEAFF. In nucleotides, the CDR3 is TGCGCCAGCAGCCTGGACAGGGGCCTGAACACTGAAGCTTTCTTT.

In its sample, this clone was seen a few times. This chain uses TRBV28 with TRBJ2-7; TRBD1 is a possible D gene (6 bases). The germline V gene encodes CDR1 MDHEN and CDR2 SYDVKM. The CDR3 sequence is 16 residues long. Trimming pared 6 bases from V and 3 bases from J, leaving 21 bases between. The DNA for the CDR3 is TGTGCCAGCAGCTGGAACTCAGGGACACCGTACTACGAGCAGTACTTC. This sequence encodes CASSWNSGTPYYEQYF.

This chain joins TRBV9 and TRBJ1-3; D gene ambiguous. The CDR3 has 16 residues. The V and J ends lost 0 bases and 0 bases respectively, with 10 bases between them. In germline, CDR1 is SGDLS, CDR2 YYNGEE. DNA of the CDR3: TGTGCCAGCAGCGTAGGGTGGGCATACTCTGGAAACACCATATATTTT. Translating it yields CASSVGWAYSGNTIYF.

This clone was observed a handful of times. The CDR3 DNA reads TGCGCCAGCAGCCAAGGCAGGGGCCCCCTGTACGAGCAGTACGTC. Translated: CASSQGRGPLYEQYV. The chain couples TRBV4-1 to TRBJ2-7; D is possibly TRBD1 (6 bases). V lost 1 base and J 4 bases, leaving 14 bases between the germline ends. The V gene's germline CDR1 is MGHRA and CDR2 YSYEKL. The CDR3 is made up of 15 amino acids.

The V gene is TRBV25-1, the J gene TRBJ2-2; D unresolved. The germline CDR1 and CDR2 sequences are MGHDK and SYGVNS. Trimming left V 3 bases short and J 3 bases short, with 8 bases between. The CDR3 runs 14 residues. The chain's CDR3 is CASSDSAYTGELFF. The CDR3 bases are TGTGCCAGCAGTGATAGTGCCTACACCGGGGAGCTGTTTTTT. Combining the CDR3 with reference TRBV25-1 and TRBJ2-2 gives the whole variable domain EADIYQTPRYLVIGTGKKITLECSQTMGHDKMYWYQQDPGMELHLIHYSYGVNSTEKGDLSSESTVSRIRTEHFPLTLESARPSHTSQYLCASSDSAYTGELFFGEGSRLTVL.

The rearrangement links TRBV19 to TRBJ1-2; D unclear. Per the germline V gene, CDR1 is LNHDA and CDR2 is SQIVND (reference sequence). This CDR3 comprises 14 residues. V was trimmed by 5 bases and J by 4 bases, leaving 14 bases between them. CDR3 bases: TGTGCCAGTAGTGACCGAGGTGAGGTCTATGGCTACACCTTC. The encoded protein is CASSDRGEVYGYTF. Full variable domain (missing parts from reference TRBV19 and TRBJ1-2): DGGITQSPKYLFRKEGQNVTLSCEQNLNHDAMYWYRQDPGQGLRLIYYSQIVNDFQKGDIAEGYSVSREKKESFPLTVTSAQKNPTAFYLCASSDRGEVYGYTFGSGTRLTVV.

The chain couples TRBV29-1 to TRBJ2-2; the D is unclear. CDR1 and CDR2 (germline): SQVTM, ANQGSEA. This CDR3 has 13 amino acids. Trimming took 3 bases from V and 3 from J, leaving 8 bases between them. CDR3 sequence: CSVEGSYTGELFF. In DNA, the CDR3 is TGCAGCGTTGAGGGCTCATACACCGGGGAGCTGTTTTTT.

The gene calls are TRBV5-6 and TRBJ2-5, with TRBD1 identical over 7 bases. Germline V CDR1 and CDR2: SGHDT, YYEEEE. The CDR3 totals 14 residues. The V gene end was trimmed by 1 base and the J gene end by 5 bases; junction bases not matched to a gene: 5. CDR3 nucleotides: TGTGCCAGCAGCTTGTACAGGGGTAAGGAGACCCAGTACTTC. Translation: CASSLYRGKETQYF.

This clone showed up just a few times. The V and J genes are TRBV15 and TRBJ2-1; tentative D call: TRBD1 (6 bases). From germline, CDR1 is LNHNV and CDR2 YYDKDF (reference sequence). The germline V and J ends were trimmed by 5 bases and 11 bases, with 19 bases remaining between them. The CDR3 has 14 amino acids. The CDR3 loop reads CATSQGGGLPKQFF. As DNA, the CDR3 is TGTGCCACCAGCCAGGGTGGGGGCCTGCCCAAGCAGTTCTTC.